A selection of T cell receptor beta chains follows, all from one sample in a study of T cell changes during pregnancy in multiple sclerosis. Profiling relied on immunoSEQ multiplex PCR, and the TCRdb table lists in-frame clones only, not all of them. The sample consists of about 38,000 clones, 70% to 90% of them appearing once. The sample in question was CD8+ T cells from peripheral blood mononuclear cells, obtained in the third trimester of pregnancy. The receptors were sampled from a female donor with multiple sclerosis, enrolled in a pregnancy study. The CDR3 runs from the conserved cysteine through the conserved F or W. The D gene is left open where the match is weak. Clone size is given for some rows only: seen once, a few or many times, or a class if the clone is expanded.

j_call v_call clone_size d_call cdr3_aa cdr3_nt
TRBJ1-2 TRBV11-2 NA TRBD1 CASSFEGAGGYTF TGTGCCAGCAGCTTCGAGGGGGCGGGTGGCTACACCTTC
TRBJ2-2 TRBV27 few NA CASSQSRGHANTGELFF TGTGCCAGCAGCCAATCTCGAGGCCACGCGAACACCGGGGAGCTGTTTTTT
TRBJ1-2 TRBV4-3 NA NA CASSQEGTEARGGYTF TGCGCCAGCAGCCAAGAGGGGACTGAGGCACGCGGTGGCTACACCTTC
TRBJ2-5 TRBV10-2 NA NA CASSLTAGAQETQYF TGCGCCAGCAGCCTAACCGCAGGGGCTCAAGAGACCCAGTACTTC
TRBJ1-6 TRBV2 once TRBD1 CASNHRGYGISYNSPLHF TGTGCCAGCAATCACAGGGGGTACGGAATCTCCTATAATTCACCCCTCCACTTT
TRBJ2-7 TRBV28 NA TRBD1 CASSLQGGGYEQYF TGTGCCAGCAGTCTACAGGGGGGTGGGTACGAGCAGTACTTC
TRBJ2-5 TRBV7-9 NA TRBD2 CASSLTSGDQETQYF TGTGCCAGCAGCCTGACTAGCGGGGACCAAGAGACCCAGTACTTC
TRBJ2-5 TRBV5-1 NA TRBD1 CASSLVQGEKETQYF TGCGCCAGCAGCTTGGTTCAGGGGGAGAAAGAGACCCAGTACTTC
TRBJ1-2 TRBV5-1 NA NA CASSLTGGLHGYTF TGCGCCAGCAGCTTGACGGGGGGGCTCCATGGCTACACCTTC
TRBJ1-4 TRBV7-6 NA NA CASSFGGNEKLFF TGTGCCAGCAGCTTCGGGGGAAATGAAAAACTGTTTTTT
TRBJ2-2 TRBV5-1 NA NA CASSERGNTGELFF TGCGCCAGCAGCGAGCGAGGGAACACCGGGGAGCTGTTTTTT
TRBJ2-7 TRBV13 NA NA CASSPRAGGPEQYF TGTGCCAGCAGCCCCCGGGCCGGCGGGCCCGAGCAGTACTTC
TRBJ1-1 TRBV5-5 NA NA CASSAREGTEAFF TGTGCCAGCAGCGCTAGGGAGGGCACTGAAGCTTTCTTT
TRBJ1-5 TRBV7-2 NA NA CASSPPGGGPQHF TGTGCCAGCAGCCCGCCCGGGGGGGGGCCCCAGCATTTT
TRBJ1-4 TRBV18 NA NA CASSPGLKNEKLFF TGTGCCAGCTCACCAGGACTCAAAAATGAAAAACTGTTTTTT
TRBJ2-1 TRBV19 NA TRBD1 CASSIWGTAPNEQFF TGTGCCAGTAGTATTTGGGGGACAGCCCCAAATGAGCAGTTCTTC
TRBJ2-3 TRBV4-1 NA TRBD2 CASSLRLAGAPTDTQYF TGCGCCAGCAGCCTCCGACTAGCGGGGGCACCCACAGATACGCAGTATTTT
TRBJ2-1 TRBV19 NA TRBD2 CASSITGGTYNEQFF TGTGCCAGTAGTATAACCGGGGGGACCTACAATGAGCAGTTCTTC
TRBJ2-3 TRBV9 NA TRBD2 CASSVSGGRSDTQYF TGTGCCAGCAGCGTGAGCGGGGGGAGGTCTGATACGCAGTATTTT
TRBJ1-4 TRBV28 NA NA CASSLVPRGNEKLFF TGTGCCAGCAGTTTGGTTCCGAGGGGGAATGAAAAACTGTTTTTT
TRBJ1-2 TRBV4-3 NA TRBD1 CASSQKGAGRGYTF TGCGCCAGCAGCCAAAAGGGGGCGGGCCGGGGCTACACCTTC
TRBJ1-1 TRBV10-3 NA TRBD1 CAISEPTGGAVHTEAFF TGTGCCATCAGTGAGCCCACAGGGGGCGCGGTTCACACTGAAGCTTTCTTT
TRBJ2-7 TRBV27 NA TRBD2 CASSLVGGYEQYF TGTGCCAGCAGTTTAGTGGGGGGGTACGAGCAGTACTTC
TRBJ2-5 TRBV7-9 NA NA CASSLVGGETQYF TGTGCCAGCAGCTTAGTCGGCGGGGAGACCCAGTACTTC
TRBJ1-2 TRBV12-5 NA NA CASGSLDSSAAPSYGYTF TGTGCTAGTGGTTCCCTAGACTCCTCTGCCGCTCCCTCCTATGGCTACACCTTC
TRBJ2-7 TRBV4-1 once NA CASSPYLMDIRSSYEQYF TGCGCCAGCAGCCCCTATCTTATGGACATCAGGAGCTCCTACGAGCAGTACTTC
TRBJ1-2 TRBV10-3 few TRBD1 CATEGVEGGVYGYTF TGTGCCACCGAGGGCGTTGAAGGGGGCGTCTATGGCTACACCTTC
TRBJ1-5 TRBV27 NA NA CASSLRDSNQPQHF TGTGCCAGCAGTCTCCGGGACTCCAATCAGCCCCAGCATTTT
TRBJ2-1 TRBV5-4 NA NA CASSLFGGAVWDEQFF TGTGCCAGCAGCCTGTTCGGCGGGGCGGTTTGGGATGAGCAGTTCTTC
TRBJ2-5 TRBV23-1 few TRBD1 CASRTDRAPETQYF TGCGCCAGCAGGACCGACAGGGCCCCCGAGACCCAGTACTTC
TRBJ2-7 TRBV4-1 NA TRBD1 CASSRDSSYEQYF TGCGCCAGCAGCCGGGACAGCTCCTACGAGCAGTACTTC
TRBJ2-3 TRBV29-1 NA NA CSSPWGGGTDTQYF TGCAGCAGTCCCTGGGGGGGCGGCACAGATACGCAGTATTTT
TRBJ2-1 TRBV6-5 NA NA CASSYSEGLIDEQFF TGTGCCAGCAGTTATAGTGAGGGCTTAATAGATGAGCAGTTCTTC
TRBJ2-3 TRBV28 NA TRBD2 CASSLRGGRDTQYF TGTGCCAGCAGTTTACGGGGGGGCCGTGATACGCAGTATTTT
TRBJ1-2 TRBV7-9 NA TRBD1 CASSLARGVGYTF TGTGCCAGCAGCTTAGCCAGGGGGGTTGGCTACACCTTC
TRBJ2-1 TRBV27 NA NA CASSFLAGAYNEQFF TGTGCCAGCAGTTTCTTGGCGGGGGCTTACAATGAGCAGTTCTTC
TRBJ1-5 TRBV19 once NA CASSIWHKSNQPQHF TGTGCCAGTAGTATTTGGCACAAGAGCAATCAGCCCCAGCATTTT
TRBJ2-1 TRBV11-2 NA TRBD2 CASSLYEGREGGNEQFF TGTGCCAGCAGCTTATATGAGGGCAGGGAGGGTGGGAATGAGCAGTTCTTC
TRBJ1-6 TRBV30 few NA CACRVAYNSPLHF TGTGCCTGCAGGGTGGCCTATAATTCACCCCTCCACTTT
TRBJ2-1 TRBV11-3 NA NA CASSLEGEVNEQFF TGTGCCAGCAGCTTAGAAGGGGAGGTCAATGAGCAGTTCTTC
TRBJ1-4 TRBV4-3 NA TRBD1 CASSQLWTGKEKLFF TGCGCCAGCAGCCAACTTTGGACAGGGAAGGAAAAACTGTTTTTT
TRBJ1-1 TRBV27 NA TRBD1 CASSFGDRMTEAFF TGTGCCAGCAGTTTCGGGGACAGGATGACTGAAGCTTTCTTT
TRBJ1-1 TRBV5-1 NA NA CASSDDAGWDTEAFF TGCGCCAGCAGTGATGACGCGGGATGGGATACTGAAGCTTTCTTT
TRBJ2-5 TRBV27 NA TRBD2 CASSQSPLAGETQYF TGTGCCAGCAGCCAATCCCCTCTAGCGGGGGAGACCCAGTACTTC
TRBJ2-7 TRBV11-2 once NA CASSFGAYEQYF TGTGCCAGCAGCTTCGGGGCCTACGAGCAGTACTTC
TRBJ2-1 TRBV4-3 once NA CASSQEGGLSYNEQFF TGCGCCAGCAGCCAAGAAGGGGGTCTATCCTACAATGAGCAGTTCTTC
TRBJ1-4 TRBV19 NA NA CASSIAGEATNEKLFF TGTGCCAGTAGTATAGCGGGTGAGGCAACTAATGAAAAACTGTTTTTT
TRBJ1-1 TRBV30 NA NA CAWGPMNTEAFF TGTGCCTGGGGCCCCATGAACACTGAAGCTTTCTTT
TRBJ1-5 TRBV15 NA NA CATSPGRGQPQHF TGTGCCACCAGCCCAGGGCGGGGGCAGCCCCAGCATTTT
TRBJ2-2 TRBV28 NA NA CASSLPDSGELFF TGTGCCAGCAGTTTACCGGACAGCGGGGAGCTGTTTTTT